The 10 T cell receptor beta chains reported below all come from one sample, sequenced in a study of T cell responses to AZD1222 COVID-19 vaccine. This table comes from immunoSEQ multiplex PCR, and its TCRdb copy is limited to in-frame clones, with some not included. The table includes about 180,000 clones, more than 70% detected once. Sequenced material: peripheral blood, taken 28 days after the second AZD1222 dose. These receptors came from an adult who received the AZD1222 COVID-19 vaccine.

The chain joins TRBV6-6 to TRBJ2-7; TRBD2 aligns across 14 bases. The trim removed 5 bases at V and 6 bases at J, leaving 3 bases unmatched. This CDR3 has 14 residues. CDR1 is MNHNY and CDR2 is SVGAGI in the germline V gene (reference sequence). CDR3 sequence (DNA): TGTGCCAGCAGTCAGACTAGCGGGAGGGCCGAGCAGTACTTC. Amino acid sequence: CASSQTSGRAEQYF.

V usage is TRBV6-1 and J usage is TRBJ1-1, with TRBD1 as a possible D gene (6 bases). The CDR3 has 18 amino acids. Per germline, CDR1 MNHNS and CDR2 SASEGT. V was trimmed by 2 bases and J by 1 base, leaving 20 bases between them. CDR3 DNA sequence: TGTGCCAGCAGTGAAAGGGGGGTTGGGACGGTAGCGAACACTGAAGCTTTCTTT. Translation gives CASSERGVGTVANTEAFF.

The V gene is TRBV2, the J gene TRBJ1-5; D is unclear. Per the germline V gene, CDR1 is SNHLY and CDR2 is FYNNEI. V was trimmed by 6 bases and J by 7 bases, leaving 13 bases between them. CDR3 length: 13 amino acids. CDR3 sequence: CASSWELGQPQHF. The CDR3 DNA sequence: TGTGCCAGCAGCTGGGAGTTAGGGCAGCCCCAGCATTTT.

V is TRBV7-3 and J is TRBJ2-2, with 11 bases fitting TRBD1. V shed 2 bases, J shed 5 bases, and the junction held 10 bases outside the gene matches. The V gene's germline CDR1 is SGHTA and CDR2 FQGTGA. The CDR3 has 18 residues. The CDR3 here is CASSLLRIGQGATGELFF. CDR3 DNA: TGTGCCAGCAGCTTATTGCGTATCGGACAGGGGGCGACCGGGGAGCTGTTTTTT.

J is TRBJ1-2 and V is TRBV5-5; D is unresolved. The CDR3 length is 13 residues. From germline, CDR1 is SGHKS and CDR2 YYEKEE (reference sequence). Deletions cut 4 bases from V and 8 bases from J, with 15 bases between. Written as DNA, the CDR3 is TGTGCCAGCAGCCATCAGACGCATCAGGGCTACACCTTC. The encoded protein is CASSHQTHQGYTF.

The rearrangement links TRBV6-2 or TRBV6-3 to TRBJ1-1; D gene ambiguous. Germline CDR1 is MNHEY and CDR2 is SVGEGT. The ends were cut back, 6 bases at V and 3 bases at J, with 8 bases in the middle. This CDR3 contains 12 residues. The CDR3 DNA follows: TGTGCCAGCAGCCCCTTAGACACTGAAGCTTTCTTT. Residues: CASSPLDTEAFF.

This chain uses TRBV7-3 with TRBJ2-3; D might be TRBD2 (6 bases). The CDR3 sequence is 13 residues long. CDR1 is SGHTA, CDR2 FQGTGA, per germline. Trimming took off 8 bases at V and 4 bases at J, with 13 bases between the two ends. The CDR3 is CASAPRRADTQYF. CDR3 sequence (DNA): TGTGCCAGCGCCCCGCGGAGGGCAGATACGCAGTATTTT.

The chain employs TRBV5-1 and TRBJ2-1; 15 bases map to TRBD2. CDR3 length: 18 residues. The germline gives CDR1 SGHRS, CDR2 YFSETQ. V gave up 3 bases and J gave up 0 bases; unmatched junction bases: 4. CDR3: CASSWGLAGGYSYNEQFF. The CDR3 DNA reads as TGCGCCAGCAGCTGGGGACTAGCGGGAGGATACTCCTACAATGAGCAGTTCTTC. The full variable domain, in which reference TRBV5-1 and TRBJ2-1 provide the parts outside the CDR3, is KAGVTQTPRYLIKTRGQQVTLSCSPISGHRSVSWYQQTPGQGLQFLFEYFSETQRNKGNFPGRFSGRQFSNSRSEMNVSTLELGDSALYLCASSWGLAGGYSYNEQFFGPGTRLTVL.

This chain links TRBV6-2 or TRBV6-3 with TRBJ2-7; 8 nucleotides align to TRBD1. The CDR3 loop spans 17 amino acids. After removal of 2 bases from V and 2 bases from J, the junction contained 11 bases not matched to a gene. CDR1 MNHEY and CDR2 SVGEGT come from the germline V gene. The CDR3 loop reads CASSYTPRTGITYEQYF. The CDR3 nucleotides read TGTGCCAGCAGTTACACCCCACGGACAGGGATCACCTACGAGCAGTACTTC.

The rearrangement uses TRBV28 and TRBJ1-2; no clear D. CDR1 is MDHEN and CDR2 is SYDVKM in the germline V gene. V was cut by 1 base and J by 8 bases, with 11 bases left in between. The CDR3 spans 13 residues. In nucleotides, the CDR3 is TGTGCCAGCAGTTTATACAGACTCGGAGGCTACACCTTC. Encoded protein: CASSLYRLGGYTF.